These T cell receptor beta chains were read from a single sample in a study of CD8 T cells in Susac syndrome. From the immunoSEQ multiplex PCR reads, TCRdb called clonotypes with MiXCR, one entry per CDR3 protein. The data hold under 95,000 distinct CDR3 sequences, with 95% observed a single time. Material for sequencing was CD8+ T cells from PBMCs. The receptors shown here come from a human donor with Susac syndrome. CDR3s include the opening cysteine and the closing phenylalanine or tryptophan. D genes are given only for firm matches.

>TRBJ2-1|TRBV12-3/TRBV12-4|-
CASSSSGSEESYNEQFF
>TRBJ2-7|TRBV18|TRBD2
CASSPETGLASYEQYF
>TRBJ2-1|TRBV27|TRBD2
CASSSSGGNEQFF
>TRBJ2-7|TRBV29-1|TRBD1
CSVWSGQEVYEQYF
>TRBJ1-2|TRBV4-1|-
CASSQEGSGVYGYTF
>TRBJ1-5|TRBV30|TRBD1
CAWSAYWDRGQPQHF
>TRBJ2-2|TRBV20-1|-
CSARDREAGDTGELFF
>TRBJ2-7|TRBV12-3/TRBV12-4|-
CASSRGQTSYEQYF
>TRBJ1-1|TRBV29-1|-
CSVGERGAEAFF
>TRBJ2-5|TRBV27|TRBD1
CASSGTGTGGETQYF
>TRBJ2-5|TRBV27|-
CASSLSWQETQYF
>TRBJ2-6|TRBV4-3|-
CASSPEIGAGANVLTF
>TRBJ2-5|TRBV7-9|-
CASSLPGNQETQYF
>TRBJ2-1|TRBV18|-
CASSPVIGPEQFF
>TRBJ2-3|TRBV21-1|-
CASSGTSMTDTQYF
>TRBJ1-2|TRBV20-1|-
CSASVSTNYGYTF